Below are 18 T cell receptor beta chains sequenced from a single sample in a study of blood T cell repertoires in COVID-19. The protocol was immunoSEQ multiplex PCR, while the TCRdb copy is restricted to in-frame clones and leaves out a portion. Seen here are some 220,000 clones, about nine tenths observed once, and the top ten hold under 3%. Sequencing was performed on PBMCs or T cells enriched from blood (not recorded which). These TCRs come from a woman under 40 who had recovered from COVID-19.

This clone was observed a single time. V is TRBV4-2 and J is TRBJ2-7; 9 nucleotides align to TRBD2. Germline CDR1 LGHNA, CDR2 YNFKEQ. CDR3 size: 15 residues. With V trimmed by 5 bases and J by 2 bases, 7 bases remained unmatched. CDR3 coding DNA: TGTGCCAGCAGCGACGGGACTAGCAATACCTACGAGCAGTACTTC. As protein: CASSDGTSNTYEQYF.

The chain is built from TRBV2 and TRBJ2-5; tentative D call: TRBD2 (5 bases). Per the germline V gene, CDR1 is SNHLY and CDR2 is FYNNEI. The germline V and J ends were trimmed by 4 bases and 6 bases, with 18 bases remaining between them. This CDR3 is 15 amino acids long. CDR3 protein: CASSGRLAVVQTQYF. The CDR3 region has the DNA TGTGCCAGCAGTGGAAGGCTAGCAGTAGTCCAGACCCAGTACTTC.

This clone was found a few times. This chain links TRBV7-2 with TRBJ2-7; D not resolved. There are 16 residues in the CDR3. V shed 5 bases and J shed 0 bases, with 17 bases lying between them. Germline CDR1 SGHTA, CDR2 FQGNSA. The CDR3 loop is CASSLPQYLSSYEQYF. The CDR3 DNA reads TGTGCCAGCAGCCTCCCCCAATACCTAAGCTCCTACGAGCAGTACTTC.

This rearrangement joins TRBV5-6 to TRBJ2-2; D gene uncertain. This CDR3 is 13 amino acids long. V was shortened by 3 bases and J by 3 bases, with 6 bases between the two germline ends. Germline values: CDR1 SGHDT, CDR2 YYEEEE. For the CDR3, the DNA is TGTGCCAGCAGCTCGGTCCACACCGGGGAGCTGTTTTTT. Amino acid sequence: CASSSVHTGELFF.

This clone has just one count. The chain is built from TRBV6-6 and TRBJ2-7, with a tentative D call TRBD2 (5 bases). V dropped 4 bases and J dropped 2 bases, with 12 bases sitting between them. Germline V gene data show CDR1 as MNHNY and CDR2 as SVGAGI (reference sequence). The CDR3 extends over 14 amino acids. CDR3 amino acids: CASSSSGDPYEQYF. The CDR3 DNA follows: TGTGCCAGCAGTTCGAGCGGCGACCCCTACGAGCAGTACTTC.

The V and J genes are TRBV7-9 and TRBJ1-6, with D possibly being TRBD1 (6 bases). This CDR3 contains 14 residues. In germline, CDR1 is SEHNR, CDR2 FQNEAQ (reference sequence). Trimming pared 7 bases from V and 7 bases from J, leaving 14 bases between. The CDR3 DNA is TGTGCCAGCACCGCCGGCAGGGGCAATTCACCCCTCCACTTT. Translating gives CASTAGRGNSPLHF.

The rearrangement uses TRBV19 and TRBJ1-1, with 7 bases lining up with TRBD1. Trimming took 4 bases from V and 3 from J; bases not matched to a gene: 14. Germline CDR1 LNHDA, CDR2 SQIVND (reference sequence). The CDR3 runs 17 residues. The CDR3 nucleotides are TGTGCCAGTAGTACTACTTTAAGACAGGGTGGCGACACTGAAGCTTTCTTT. Translating it yields CASSTTLRQGGDTEAFF.

This chain joins TRBV19 and TRBJ1-2; D remains ambiguous. The germline CDR1 and CDR2 sequences are LNHDA and SQIVND (reference sequence). There are 16 residues in the CDR3. Between the trimmed V and J ends, which lost 0 bases and 0 bases, there was a span of 11 bases. The CDR3 nucleotides read TGTGCCAGTAGTATAGATCATGCGGTTTCTAACTATGGCTACACCTTC. Translating it yields CASSIDHAVSNYGYTF. Full variable domain (rest looked up from reference TRBV19 and TRBJ1-2): DGGITQSPKYLFRKEGQNVTLSCEQNLNHDAMYWYRQDPGQGLRLIYYSQIVNDFQKGDIAEGYSVSREKKESFPLTVTSAQKNPTAFYLCASSIDHAVSNYGYTFGSGTRLTVV.

The chain uses TRBV4-1 and TRBJ1-1; no clear D. V was pared by 0 bases and J by 0 bases, with 8 bases between. The CDR3 has 15 amino acids. Germline V gene data show CDR1 as MGHRA and CDR2 as YSYEKL. CDR3 residues: CASSQDPSLNTEAFF. The CDR3, as DNA: TGCGCCAGCAGCCAAGATCCGAGTTTGAACACTGAAGCTTTCTTT.

This chain's CDR3 is CASSRGLAGGNVQFF. The CDR3 DNA follows: TGCGCCAGCAGCAGAGGACTAGCGGGGGGAAACGTGCAGTTCTTC. This chain joins TRBV4-3 and TRBJ2-1; 14 nucleotides line up with TRBD2. The CDR3 loop spans 15 amino acids. V was pared by 5 bases and J by 12 bases, with 9 bases of the junction left unmatched. Germline loops: CDR1 LGHNA, CDR2 YSLEER.

CDR3: CASSVGTSDVEQYF. CDR3 in DNA: TGTGCCAGCAGCGTCGGGACTAGCGACGTTGAGCAGTACTTC. V is TRBV9 and J is TRBJ2-7; TRBD2 agrees at 10 bases. V trimming: 2 bases; J trimming: 7 bases; junction bases outside the gene matches: 6. This CDR3 is 14 amino acids long. CDR1 is SGDLS, CDR2 YYNGEE, per germline.

This clone has only one observation. The chain recombines TRBV10-3 with TRBJ2-7, with 7 bases identical to TRBD1. With V trimmed by 0 bases and J by 3 bases, 8 bases remained unmatched. The CDR3 loop spans 16 amino acids. Germline CDR1 is ENHRY and CDR2 is SYGVKD. The CDR3 DNA reads as TGTGCCATCAGTGAGTCAAAGGGGGCAGGAGTCTACGAGCAGTACTTC. This codes for CAISESKGAGVYEQYF.

The chain employs TRBV4-2 and TRBJ2-2; 7 bases fit TRBD2. The CDR3 is 16 amino acids. Germline CDR1 reads LGHNA; CDR2 reads YNFKEQ. The V gene end was trimmed by 1 base and the J gene end by 8 bases; junction bases not matched to a gene: 10. CDR3 nucleotides: TGTGCCAGCAGCCAAGGGGAGGGAGAATTTACAGGGGAGCTGTTTTTT. It translates to CASSQGEGEFTGELFF.

The V and J genes are TRBV11-2 and TRBJ1-1; D unclear. The CDR3 is 15 amino acids. Trimming shortened V by 5 bases and J by 3 bases, and 16 bases separated the two germline ends. Germline values: CDR1 SGHAT, CDR2 FQNNGV. The CDR3 bases are TGTGCCAGCAGCCCAATATTGGGCCAGGACACTGAAGCTTTCTTT. Residues: CASSPILGQDTEAFF.

V gene TRBV7-9 combines with J gene TRBJ2-3, with TRBD2 matching over 13 bases. CDR1 is SEHNR and CDR2 is FQNEAQ in the germline V gene (reference sequence). The trim removed 5 bases at V and 5 bases at J, leaving 7 bases unmatched. The CDR3 is made up of 16 amino acids. The CDR3 nucleotides are TGTGCCAGCAGCGGAACTAGCGGGGGGGTAAAAGATACGCAGTATTTT. This sequence encodes CASSGTSGGVKDTQYF. Combining the CDR3 with reference TRBV7-9 and TRBJ2-3 gives the whole variable domain DTGVSQNPRHKITKRGQNVTFRCDPISEHNRLYWYRQTLGQGPEFLTYFQNEAQLEKSRLLSDRFSAERPKGSFSTLEIQRTEQGDSAMYLCASSGTSGGVKDTQYFGPGTRLTVL.

The genes are TRBV6-5 and TRBJ1-2; 7 bases are shared with TRBD1. The CDR3 runs to 14 residues. With 4 bases clipped from V and 4 bases from J, the junction kept 6 bases outside the gene matches. The germline V gene encodes CDR1 MNHEY and CDR2 SVGAGI. The CDR3 DNA sequence: TGTGCCAGCAGTTTACAGGGGAGTAGCTATGGCTACACCTTC. It yields the protein CASSLQGSSYGYTF.

The chain carries TRBV9 and TRBJ2-4; 8 positions agree with TRBD2. Germline lookup yields CDR1 SGDLS and CDR2 YYNGEE. Trimming took 2 bases from V and 1 from J; bases not matched to a gene: 5. CDR3 size: 16 residues. CDR3 nucleotide sequence: TGTGCCAGCAGCGTCGATAGCGGGACTGCCAAAAACATTCAGTACTTC. It encodes CASSVDSGTAKNIQYF.

The chain couples TRBV10-2 to TRBJ2-1; 8 nucleotides line up with TRBD2. V trimming: 0 bases; J trimming: 3 bases; junction bases outside the gene matches: 7. This CDR3 contains 17 residues. Per the germline V gene, CDR1 is WSHSY and CDR2 is SAAADI. CDR3 DNA sequence: TGCGCCAGCAGTGAGTCATCAAGCGGGGGCCTCTACAATGAGCAGTTCTTC. Encoded protein: CASSESSSGGLYNEQFF.